The clone carrying this TCR beta chain was counted only a few times. The data originate from a study of Graves' ophthalmopathy and Graves' hyperthyroidism. RNA transcripts provided the template for amplifying TCR beta CDR3 regions. First-round RT-PCR used HTBI primers; second-round multiplex PCR followed. Each CDR3 protein is one row after TCRdb ran MiXCR on the multiplex PCR reads. The sample yields 650,000 to 900,000 distinct CDR3 sequences, roughly 41% seen once. Germline V lookup: CDR1 DFQATT, CDR2 SNEGSKA (reference sequence). This CDR3 has 14 residues. J lost 0 bases, V lost 6 bases, and 3 bases had no gene match.

The clonotype was recovered from an adult man with Graves' ophthalmopathy. The J gene is TRBJ1-5, the V gene TRBV20-1; 9 nucleotides agree with TRBD1. Sequencing was carried out using peripheral blood. The CDR3 loop reads CSATGGNSNQPQHF. The CDR3 bases are TGCAGTGCGACAGGGGGTAATAGCAATCAGCCCCAGCATTTT.